This TCR beta chain was recovered during a study of cytomegalovirus exposure and HLA in healthy donors. This CDR3 contains 14 residues. Germline CDR1 reads SGDLS; CDR2 reads YYNGEE. The ends lost 4 bases at V and 6 bases at J; junction bases unmatched: 9. PCR was performed using 60 Vbeta and 13 Jbeta primers. The assay was immunoSEQ multiplex PCR, and TCRdb's table has in-frame clones only and misses some. The sample consists of 180,000 or so clones, 76% of them appearing once. Sequenced sample: PBMCs. The J gene is TRBJ2-7, the V gene TRBV9, with 8 bases aligning to TRBD2. This clonotype was sampled from a female donor in good health and CMV-seronegative. The CDR3 region is CASSKGLEEGEQYF. As DNA, the CDR3 is TGTGCCAGCAGCAAGGGACTAGAAGAGGGCGAGCAGTACTTC. Combining the CDR3 with reference TRBV9 and TRBJ2-7 gives the whole variable domain DSGVTQTPKHLITATGQRVTLRCSPRSGDLSVYWYQQSLDQGLQFLIQYYNGEERAKGNILERFSAQQFPDLHSELNLSSLELGDSALYFCASSKGLEEGEQYFGPGTRLTVT.